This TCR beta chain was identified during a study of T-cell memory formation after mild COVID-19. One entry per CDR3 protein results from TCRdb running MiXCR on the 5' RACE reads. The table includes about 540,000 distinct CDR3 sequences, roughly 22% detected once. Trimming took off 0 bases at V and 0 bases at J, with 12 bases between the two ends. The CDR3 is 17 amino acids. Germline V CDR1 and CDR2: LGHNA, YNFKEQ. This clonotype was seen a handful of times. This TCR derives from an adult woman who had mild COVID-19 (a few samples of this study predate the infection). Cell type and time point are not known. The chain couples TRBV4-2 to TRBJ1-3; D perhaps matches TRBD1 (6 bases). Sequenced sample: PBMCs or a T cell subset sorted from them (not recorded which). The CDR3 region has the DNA TGTGCCAGCAGCCAAGATATGGGGGGCTACTCTGGAAACACCATATATTTT. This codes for CASSQDMGGYSGNTIYF.